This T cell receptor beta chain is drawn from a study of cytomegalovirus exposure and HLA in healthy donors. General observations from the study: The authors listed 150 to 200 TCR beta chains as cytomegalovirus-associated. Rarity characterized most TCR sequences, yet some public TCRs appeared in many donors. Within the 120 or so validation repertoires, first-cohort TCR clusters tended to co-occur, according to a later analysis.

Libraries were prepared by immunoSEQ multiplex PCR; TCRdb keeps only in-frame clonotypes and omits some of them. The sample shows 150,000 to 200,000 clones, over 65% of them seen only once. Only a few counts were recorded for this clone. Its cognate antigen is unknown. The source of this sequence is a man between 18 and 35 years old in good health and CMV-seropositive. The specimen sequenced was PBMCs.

CDR3 bases: TGTGCCAGCAGCTCCGGTATCGCGAACACCGGGGAGCTGTTTTTT. It translates to CASSSGIANTGELFF. The V and J genes are TRBV7-3 and TRBJ2-2; D remains ambiguous. Per germline, CDR1 SGHTA and CDR2 FQGTGA. Trimming shortened V by 4 bases and J by 0 bases, and 9 bases separated the two germline ends. The length of the CDR3 is 15 residues.